The 2 T cell receptor beta chains listed next were all sequenced from one sample in a study of blood T cell repertoires in COVID-19 (dated by TCRdb to about 2020). Library preparation used the immunoSEQ multiplex PCR assay. The immuneACCESS repertoire file appears here via TCRdb, limited to in-frame rearrangements. These files lack a portion of the clones; in checked studies, under half of the deficit traces to unresolved V genes, and the cause of the others is not known. Recorded for this sample are 73,000 or so clones; 73% of them occurred a single time. The top ten clones comprise roughly 23% of the sample. The specimen was peripheral blood. The receptors come from a man aged 55 to 69 with acute or convalescent COVID-19.

This sequence joins TRBV28 and TRBJ2-2; 7 nucleotides align to TRBD1. The germline V gene encodes CDR1 MDHEN and CDR2 SYDVKM. Unmatched junction bases numbered 8, after V lost 7 bases and J lost 6 bases. The CDR3 contains 14 residues. Written as DNA, the CDR3 is TGTGCCAGCACCTCCTCGGACAGGTCCGGGGAGCTGTTTTTT. Translating gives CASTSSDRSGELFF.

V and J are TRBV2 and TRBJ2-3; D is unresolved. Trimming took off 6 bases at V and 4 bases at J, with 11 bases between the two ends. The CDR3 extends over 13 amino acids. Per the germline V gene, CDR1 is SNHLY and CDR2 is FYNNEI. The DNA for the CDR3 is TGTGCCAGCAGCGACCAACAGCCAGATACGCAGTATTTT. This encodes CASSDQQPDTQYF.